Included here is one TCR beta chain sequence, with context. The antigen remains unidentified. Clones were sequenced by immunoSEQ multiplex PCR, and TCRdb holds only the in-frame ones, with some missing. Among some 150,000 clones listed, around 94% were seen once. This sample was taken from a study of T cell responses to AZD1222 COVID-19 vaccine. The germline gives CDR1 SGHAT, CDR2 FQNNGV. The CDR3 consists of 16 residues. The trim removed 1 base at V and 7 bases at J, leaving 9 bases unmatched. The study, taken as a whole, reports: Mostly white British, mostly female donors; authors suggested clonal diversity may be underestimated.

The specimen comprised peripheral blood, sampled on day 0 of AZD1222 vaccination. This TCR was recovered from an adult in good health. This rearrangement joins TRBV11-2 to TRBJ1-5; the match to TRBD1 covers 8 bases. CDR3 bases: TGTGCCAGCAGCTTAGGGGAGAGGACAGGGATCCAGCCCCAGCATTTT. The encoded protein is CASSLGERTGIQPQHF.